A selection of T cell receptor beta chains follows, all from one sample in a study of blood T cell repertoires in COVID-19. Profiling relied on immunoSEQ multiplex PCR, and the TCRdb table lists in-frame clones only, not all of them. The table records 20,000 to 25,000 clones, roughly 80% of them present only once. Source material: peripheral blood. Source of these receptors: an older man with acute or convalescent COVID-19. Both conserved end residues are part of each CDR3. A D gene is named only where the DNA matches it firmly. Clone size appears in some rows only: once, few, many, or a class for an expanded clone.

abundance	d_gene	j_gene	v_gene	CDR3aa	CDR3nt
.	.	TRBJ2-3	TRBV10-3	CAISEPRTDTQYF	TGTGCCATCAGTGAACCCAGGACAGATACGCAGTATTTT
.	.	TRBJ1-2	TRBV5-1	CASSLGVSGIYGYTF	TGCGCCAGCAGCTTGGGGGTCTCGGGGATCTATGGCTACACCTTC
.	TRBD2	TRBJ2-7	TRBV28	CASSSPGLAGTYEQYF	TGTGCCAGCAGTTCACCGGGACTAGCGGGAACATACGAGCAGTACTTC
.	.	TRBJ2-1	TRBV11-1	CASSPRISGYNEQFF	TGTGCCAGCAGCCCTAGAATTAGCGGCTACAATGAGCAGTTCTTC
once	.	TRBJ2-1	TRBV20-1	CSANRNNEQFF	TGCAGTGCTAACAGGAACAATGAGCAGTTCTTC
.	.	TRBJ2-3	TRBV20-1	CSASESSTSTDTQYF	TGCAGTGCTAGTGAATCTAGCACTAGCACAGATACGCAGTATTTT
.	.	TRBJ1-1	TRBV7-2	CASSTPNTEAFF	TGTGCCAGCAGTACACCTAACACTGAAGCTTTCTTT
once	TRBD2	TRBJ2-2	TRBV6-4	CASSAREGLASNTGELFF	TGTGCCAGCAGTGCCCGGGAGGGCCTAGCTTCGAACACCGGGGAGCTGTTTTTT
.	.	TRBJ1-1	TRBV9	CASSVTTVSGTEAFF	TGTGCCAGCAGCGTAACGACAGTCTCGGGCACTGAAGCTTTCTTT
.	TRBD1	TRBJ1-1	TRBV11-3	CASSQGQGFANTEAFF	TGTGCCAGCAGCCAGGGACAGGGGTTTGCGAACACTGAAGCTTTCTTT
.	TRBD1	TRBJ2-7	TRBV19	CASSISLGSGQGPYEQYF	TGTGCCAGTAGTATATCGTTAGGTTCGGGACAGGGGCCCTACGAGCAGTACTTC
.	.	TRBJ2-7	TRBV7-2	CASSPGGTGTNVYEQYF	TGTGCCAGCAGCCCGGGGGGGACAGGGACCAATGTATACGAGCAGTACTTC
once	.	TRBJ1-4	TRBV28	CASSLWGVTNEKLFF	TGTGCCAGCAGCCTGTGGGGGGTAACTAATGAAAAACTGTTTTTT
.	.	TRBJ1-6	TRBV7-2	CASSFSGKGSPLHF	TGTGCCAGCAGCTTTTCAGGGAAAGGTTCACCCCTCCACTTT
.	TRBD2	TRBJ2-1	TRBV4-2	CASSQVALAGDNEQFF	TGTGCCAGCAGCCAAGTTGCACTAGCGGGAGACAATGAGCAGTTCTTC
.	TRBD2	TRBJ2-1	TRBV19	CASSLAGGLTEQFF	TGTGCCAGTAGTCTGGCGGGGGGGCTAACTGAGCAGTTCTTC
.	TRBD1	TRBJ2-7	TRBV30	CAWETGSSYEQYF	TGTGCCTGGGAGACAGGGAGCTCCTACGAGCAGTACTTC
.	.	TRBJ1-1	TRBV5-4	CASSPAQGSARTEAFF	TGTGCCAGCAGCCCAGCGCAGGGATCCGCACGCACTGAAGCTTTCTTT
.	.	TRBJ1-1	TRBV18	CASSGVQVGAEAFF	TGTGCCAGCTCAGGGGTCCAGGTCGGGGCTGAAGCTTTCTTT
.	.	TRBJ2-2	TRBV7-7	CASSLDTSNTGELFF	TGTGCCAGCAGCTTAGACACCTCGAACACCGGGGAGCTGTTTTTT
.	.	TRBJ1-6	TRBV7-9	CASSPPVRDNSPLHF	TGTGCCAGCAGCCCACCCGTCCGAGATAATTCACCCCTCCACTTT
.	TRBD1	TRBJ1-5	TRBV19	CASSLRQGTEPQHF	TGTGCCAGTAGCCTGAGACAGGGGACCGAGCCCCAGCATTTT
.	TRBD2	TRBJ2-5	TRBV29-1	CSVVEAGVGETQYF	TGCAGCGTTGTAGAAGCGGGAGTTGGGGAGACCCAGTACTTC
.	.	TRBJ1-4	TRBV19	CASSIMSEKLFF	TGTGCCAGTAGTATAATGTCAGAAAAACTGTTTTTT
.	.	TRBJ1-3	TRBV28	CASNPGVANGNTIYF	TGTGCCAGCAACCCCGGGGTCGCAAATGGAAACACCATATATTTT
.	TRBD2	TRBJ2-3	TRBV4-2	CASSQVRRGDEDTQYF	TGTGCCAGCAGCCAGGTGAGGCGGGGGGATGAAGATACGCAGTATTTT
.	TRBD1	TRBJ1-2	TRBV6-5	CAHGGQGNGYTF	TGTGCCCATGGGGGACAGGGCAACGGCTACACCTTC
few	.	TRBJ2-2	TRBV30	CAWTLRRGVGELFF	TGTGCCTGGACCCTGCGCAGGGGGGTGGGGGAGCTGTTTTTT
medium-sized	.	TRBJ2-1	TRBV6-5	CASRETGPRDEQFF	TGTGCCAGCAGGGAGACAGGACCCAGGGATGAGCAGTTCTTC
.	.	TRBJ2-7	TRBV11-3	CASSLMSSSYEQYF	TGTGCCAGCAGCTTAATGTCCAGCTCCTACGAGCAGTACTTC
.	.	TRBJ2-5	TRBV15	CATSRESRGGETQYF	TGTGCCACCAGCAGAGAGTCAAGGGGAGGAGAGACCCAGTACTTC
.	.	TRBJ1-1	TRBV9	CASSPGLVDTEAFF	TGTGCCAGCAGCCCGGGACTTGTGGACACTGAAGCTTTCTTT
.	TRBD2	TRBJ2-7	TRBV7-2	CASSPGLAGGIYSYEQYF	TGTGCCAGCAGCCCCGGACTAGCGGGGGGGATATACTCCTACGAGCAGTACTTC
medium-sized	.	TRBJ2-5	TRBV6-6	CASSYRGWAPETQYF	TGTGCCAGCAGTTACCGGGGGTGGGCCCCAGAGACCCAGTACTTC
.	.	TRBJ2-7	TRBV7-2	CASSLGAGTYYEQYF	TGTGCCAGCAGCTTAGGGGCGGGGACTTACTACGAGCAGTACTTC